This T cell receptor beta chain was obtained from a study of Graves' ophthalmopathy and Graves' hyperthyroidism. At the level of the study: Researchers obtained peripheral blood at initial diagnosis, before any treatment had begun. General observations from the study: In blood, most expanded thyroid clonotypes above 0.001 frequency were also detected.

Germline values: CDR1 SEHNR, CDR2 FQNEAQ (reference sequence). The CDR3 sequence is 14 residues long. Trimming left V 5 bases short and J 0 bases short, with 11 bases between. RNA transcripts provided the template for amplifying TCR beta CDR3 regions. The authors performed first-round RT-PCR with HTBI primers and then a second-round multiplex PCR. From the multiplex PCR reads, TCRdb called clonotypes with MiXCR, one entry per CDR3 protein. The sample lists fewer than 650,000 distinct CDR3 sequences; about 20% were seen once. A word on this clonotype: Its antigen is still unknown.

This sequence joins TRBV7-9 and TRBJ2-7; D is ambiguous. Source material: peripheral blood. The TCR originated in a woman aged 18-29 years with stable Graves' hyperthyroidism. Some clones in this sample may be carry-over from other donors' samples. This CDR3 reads CASSINPPSYEQYF. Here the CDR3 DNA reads TGTGCCAGCAGCATTAATCCCCCCTCCTACGAGCAGTACTTC.